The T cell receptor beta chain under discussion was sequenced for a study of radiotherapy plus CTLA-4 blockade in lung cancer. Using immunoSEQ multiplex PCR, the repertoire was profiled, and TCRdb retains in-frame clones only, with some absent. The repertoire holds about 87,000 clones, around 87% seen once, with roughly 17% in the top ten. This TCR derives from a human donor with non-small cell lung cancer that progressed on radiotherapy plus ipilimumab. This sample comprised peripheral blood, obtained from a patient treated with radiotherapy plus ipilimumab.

The CDR3 DNA sequence: TGCGCCAGCAGCTTGGCAGGTGGGGTAACTGGTGGCTACACCTTC. It encodes CASSLAGGVTGGYTF. The chain couples TRBV5-1 to TRBJ1-2; D gene ambiguous. The CDR3 length is 15 residues. CDR1 is SGHRS, CDR2 YFSETQ, per germline. Trimming took 0 bases from V and 7 from J, leaving 16 bases between them.